This TCR beta chain was documented in a study of OX40 agonist ivuxolimab in advanced cancers. Study conclusions and caveats: Both blood CD4+ and CD8+ T cells showed clonal growth by week 6 at 0.1 to 3.0 mg/kg.

J lost 2 bases, V lost 3 bases, and 10 bases had no gene match. From germline, CDR1 is MDHEN and CDR2 SYDVKM. CDR3 size: 16 residues. The sample holds one count of this clone. Its antigen is as yet unknown. TCRdb's copy holds only in-frame clones and misses some; the assay was immunoSEQ multiplex PCR. The sample has fewer than 15,000 clones; about 85% are singletons. This receptor was taken from an adult with an advanced solid tumor such as melanoma, head and neck, liver or kidney cancer. Specimen: CD4+ or CD8+ T cells sorted from blood, collected in a trial of the OX40 agonist ivuxolimab. The V call is TRBV28, the J call TRBJ2-7, with 7 bases identical to TRBD1. This CDR3 reads CASSFPPDRLTYEQYF. The CDR3 nucleotides read TGTGCCAGCAGTTTTCCCCCGGACAGGCTGACCTACGAGCAGTACTTC.